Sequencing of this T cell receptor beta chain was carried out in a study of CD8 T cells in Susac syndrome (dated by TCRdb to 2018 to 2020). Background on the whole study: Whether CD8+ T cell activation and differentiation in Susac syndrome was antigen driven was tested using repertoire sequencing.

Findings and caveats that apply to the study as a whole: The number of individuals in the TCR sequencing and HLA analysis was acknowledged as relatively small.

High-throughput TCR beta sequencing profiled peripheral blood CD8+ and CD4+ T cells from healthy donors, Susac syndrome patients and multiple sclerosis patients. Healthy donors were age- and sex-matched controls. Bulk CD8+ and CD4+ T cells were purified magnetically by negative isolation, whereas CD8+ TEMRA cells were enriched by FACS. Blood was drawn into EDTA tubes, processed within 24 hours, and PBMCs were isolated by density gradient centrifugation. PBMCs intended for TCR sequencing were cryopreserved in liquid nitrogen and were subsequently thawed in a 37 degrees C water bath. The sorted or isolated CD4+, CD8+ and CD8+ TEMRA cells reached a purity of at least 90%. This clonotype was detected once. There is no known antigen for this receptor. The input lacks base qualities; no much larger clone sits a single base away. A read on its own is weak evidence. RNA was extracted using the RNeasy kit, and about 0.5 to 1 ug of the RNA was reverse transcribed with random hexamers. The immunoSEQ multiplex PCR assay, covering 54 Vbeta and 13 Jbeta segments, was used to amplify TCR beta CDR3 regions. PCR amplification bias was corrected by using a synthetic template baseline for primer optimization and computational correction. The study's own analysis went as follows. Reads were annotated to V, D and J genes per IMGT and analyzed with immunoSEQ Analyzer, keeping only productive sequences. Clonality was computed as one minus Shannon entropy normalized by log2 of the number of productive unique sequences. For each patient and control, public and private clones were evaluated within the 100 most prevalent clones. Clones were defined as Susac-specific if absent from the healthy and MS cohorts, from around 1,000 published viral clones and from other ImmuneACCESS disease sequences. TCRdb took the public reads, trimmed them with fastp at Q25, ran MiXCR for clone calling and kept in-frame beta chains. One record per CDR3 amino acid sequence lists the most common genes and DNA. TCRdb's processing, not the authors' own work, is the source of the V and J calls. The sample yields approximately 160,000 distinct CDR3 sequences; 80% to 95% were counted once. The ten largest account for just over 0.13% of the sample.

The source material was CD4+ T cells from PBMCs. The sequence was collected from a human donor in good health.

The nucleotide sequence is TGTGCCAGCAGCCGTTTACCGGGACTAGCGGGGGGAGTGGATACGCAGTATTTT. It translates to CASSRLPGLAGGVDTQYF. The chain links TRBV3-1 with TRBJ2-3, with 15 bases in between that match TRBD2. Trimming accounts for 4 bases at V and 6 bases at J, while the number of junction bases matched to no gene is 11. Reading the germline V gene (reference sequence) gives CDR1 LGHDT and CDR2 YNNKEL. The CDR3 has 18 amino acids, counting the end cysteine and phenylalanine. The only DNA kept is the CDR3, 54 bases in frame from the first base.